Detailed here is one T cell receptor (beta chain). Its antigen is not identified. The record originates from a study of shared clonotypes between healthy human individuals. About the research overall: Per-donor plates numbered three CD4 naive, three CD4 memory, two CD8 naive and one CD8 memory.

The V end was cut by 5 bases, the J end by 1 base, with 11 bases between. This CDR3 is built from 14 residues. The germline V gene has CDR1 SGHTA and CDR2 FQGNSA. Once extracted for a subset, genomic DNA was divided evenly among several immunoSEQ plates. The table came from immunoSEQ multiplex PCR; TCRdb's copy has only in-frame clones and leaves some out. The table has about 380,000 clones, about 97% seen once. Study-wide findings and caveats: Naive subsets usually exceeded memory subsets in estimated richness.

Sequenced material: memory CD8+ T cells sorted from blood. Stated subset: CD45RO+ cells pooled with CCR7-negative TemRA cells. The genes are TRBV7-2 and TRBJ2-5; D unclear. This clonotype originated in a man aged 30 to 39 in good health. CDR3 protein: CASSPSLIQETQYF. The CDR3 DNA reads TGTGCCAGCAGCCCATCCCTGATCCAAGAGACCCAGTACTTC.